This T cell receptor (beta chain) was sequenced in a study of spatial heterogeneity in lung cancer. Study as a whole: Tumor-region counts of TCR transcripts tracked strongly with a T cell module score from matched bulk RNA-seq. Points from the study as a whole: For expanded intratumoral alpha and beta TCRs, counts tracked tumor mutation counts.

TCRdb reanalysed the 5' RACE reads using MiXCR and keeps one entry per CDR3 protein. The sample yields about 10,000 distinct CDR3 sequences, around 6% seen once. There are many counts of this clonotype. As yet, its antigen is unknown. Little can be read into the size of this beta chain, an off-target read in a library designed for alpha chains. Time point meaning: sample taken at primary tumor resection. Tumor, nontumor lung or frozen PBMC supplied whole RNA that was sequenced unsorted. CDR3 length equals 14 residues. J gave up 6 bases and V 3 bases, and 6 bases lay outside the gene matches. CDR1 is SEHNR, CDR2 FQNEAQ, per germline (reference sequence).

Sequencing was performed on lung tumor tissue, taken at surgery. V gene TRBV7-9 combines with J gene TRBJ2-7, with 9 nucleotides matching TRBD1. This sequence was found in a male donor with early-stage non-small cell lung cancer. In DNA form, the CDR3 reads TGTGCCAGCAGCTTTTTACAGGGGGCAGGCGAGCAGTACTTC. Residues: CASSFLQGAGEQYF.